The 12 T cell receptor beta chains below were found in one sample sequenced in a study of T cell repertoires in aging, cancer and after chemotherapy. Peripheral blood genomic DNA, not sorted cells or RNA, was the template. Multiplex touch-down PCR with TRB-A/B primers amplified rearranged V-D-J TRB sequences. One entry per CDR3 protein results from TCRdb running MiXCR on the multiplex PCR reads. The profile shows some 8,000 distinct CDR3 sequences, roughly 35% of them singletons. Sequenced sample: blood. The source of these receptors is a human donor in good health.

By share, this clonotype counts as medium-sized. The DNA of the CDR3 is TGCAGCCGCCGGGCGGGAACCAATTCACCCCTCCACTTT. The encoded protein is CSRRAGTNSPLHF. The rearrangement links TRBV29-1 to TRBJ1-6; unclear D gene. Germline values: CDR1 SQVTM, CDR2 ANQGSEA. The ends were cut back, 8 bases at V and 7 bases at J, with 15 bases in the middle. The CDR3 has 13 residues.

Points on this clonotype: Possible read error: a much larger clone is one base away. This chain joins TRBV5-5 and TRBJ2-7; perhaps TRBD2 as D (6 bases). Germline loops: CDR1 SGHKS, CDR2 YYEKEE (reference sequence). This CDR3 has 13 residues. The CDR3 DNA reads TGTGCCAGCAGCCGGAGCGGGCCCTACGAGCAGCACTTC. Translated, it gives CASSRSGPYEQHF. Using reference TRBV5-5 and TRBJ2-7 for the parts outside the CDR3, the full variable domain is DAGVTQSPTHLIKTRGQQVTLRCSPISGHKSVSWYQQVLGQGPQFIFQYYEKEERGRGNFPDRFSARQFPNYSSELNVNALLLGDSALYLCASSRSGPYEQHFGPGTRLTVT.

This chain joins TRBV6-2 or TRBV6-3 and TRBJ1-6; 9 positions match TRBD1. The CDR3 is made up of 14 amino acids. Trimming removed 6 bases from V and 8 bases from J; junction bases left unmatched: 5. CDR1 and CDR2 (germline): MNHEY, SVGEGT. CDR3 sequence (DNA): TGTGCCAGCAGCTCCGGGACAGGGTATTCACCCCTCCACTTT. This translates into CASSSGTGYSPLHF.

The chain uses TRBV5-5 and TRBJ1-1; no clear D. V was clipped by 0 bases and J by 0 bases, with 12 bases between them. Germline CDR1 reads SGHKS; CDR2 reads YYEKEE (reference sequence). This CDR3 is built from 16 residues. This CDR3 is CASSLVGSEMNTEAFF. The CDR3 DNA is TGTGCCAGCAGCTTGGTAGGGTCGGAAATGAACACTGAAGCTTTCTTT.

This chain connects TRBV19 to TRBJ1-1, with D uncertain. V lost 3 bases and J 6 bases, leaving 11 bases between the germline ends. The germline V gene has CDR1 LNHDA and CDR2 SQIVND (reference sequence). The CDR3 is 13 amino acids. The CDR3 here is CASSMNLRSEAFF. The CDR3 DNA reads as TGTGCCAGTAGTATGAACCTTCGGTCTGAAGCTTTCTTT.

The rearrangement joins TRBV6-5 to TRBJ1-2; tentatively, D is TRBD1 (5 bases). V dropped 2 bases and J dropped 5 bases, with 12 bases sitting between them. This CDR3 region has 14 residues. The V gene's germline CDR1 is MNHEY and CDR2 SVGAGI. CDR3 sequence reads: CASSYRPGRYGYTF. The CDR3 DNA sequence: TGTGCCAGCAGTTACCGCCCAGGGAGGTATGGCTACACCTTC.

On this clonotype: A single base separates this from a much larger clone, so it may be a read error. J is TRBJ2-7 and V is TRBV19; 7 bases fit TRBD1. CDR3 length equals 14 residues. The V gene's germline CDR1 is LNHDA and CDR2 SQIVND (reference sequence). The V segment lost 5 bases and the J segment 0 bases; nucleotides outside the gene matches: 4. The CDR3 bases are TGTGCCAGTAGTTCCTGGACAGGCTCCTACGAGCAGTACTTC. Amino acid sequence: CASSSWTGSYEQYF.

The chain combines TRBV6-5 with TRBJ1-1, with TRBD1 matching 7 bases. The junction had 2 bases not matched to a gene; V was cut back by 0 bases and J by 4 bases. CDR1 is MNHEY and CDR2 is SVGAGI in the germline V gene. The CDR3 is 14 amino acids. CDR3 nucleotides: TGTGCCAGCAGTTACTCAGGGGGCGGCACTGAAGCTTTCTTT. Its translation: CASSYSGGGTEAFF.

This clonotype is classed as medium-sized. This chain links TRBV29-1 with TRBJ2-5, with a weak D call TRBD2 (5 bases). CDR1 and CDR2 (germline): SQVTM, ANQGSEA. This CDR3 region has 13 residues. CDR3 sequence (DNA): TGCAGTTGTTTGCGGGCGCGCCAAGAGACCCAGTACTTC. Translating gives CSCLRARQETQYF.

The J gene is TRBJ2-5, the V gene TRBV10-3; D remains unclear. The CDR3 is made up of 12 amino acids. Deletions cut 1 base from V and 2 bases from J, with 2 bases between. Per germline, CDR1 ENHRY and CDR2 SYGVKD. CDR3 protein: CAISEFQETQYF. The DNA of the CDR3 is TGTGCCATCAGTGAGTTTCAAGAGACCCAGTACTTC.

V is TRBV6-5 and J is TRBJ2-1; a possible D gene is TRBD1 (6 bases). The V end was cut by 5 bases, the J end by 4 bases, with 18 bases between. CDR3 length: 16 residues. Germline values: CDR1 MNHEY, CDR2 SVGAGI. The chain's CDR3 is CASSHFPGQLYNEQFF. Here the CDR3 DNA reads TGTGCCAGCAGTCACTTTCCGGGACAACTATACAATGAGCAGTTCTTC.

With respect to this clonotype: A much larger clone lies one base from this, so it may be a read error. This chain links TRBV19 with TRBJ2-7; D is possibly TRBD2 (5 bases). V lost 6 bases and J 5 bases, leaving 11 bases between the germline ends. The CDR3 covers 12 residues. The germline V gene encodes CDR1 LNHDA and CDR2 SQIVND (reference sequence). The CDR3 region is CASSETKNEQYF. The CDR3 DNA is TGTGCCAGTAGCGAGACTAAGAACGAGCAGTACTTC.